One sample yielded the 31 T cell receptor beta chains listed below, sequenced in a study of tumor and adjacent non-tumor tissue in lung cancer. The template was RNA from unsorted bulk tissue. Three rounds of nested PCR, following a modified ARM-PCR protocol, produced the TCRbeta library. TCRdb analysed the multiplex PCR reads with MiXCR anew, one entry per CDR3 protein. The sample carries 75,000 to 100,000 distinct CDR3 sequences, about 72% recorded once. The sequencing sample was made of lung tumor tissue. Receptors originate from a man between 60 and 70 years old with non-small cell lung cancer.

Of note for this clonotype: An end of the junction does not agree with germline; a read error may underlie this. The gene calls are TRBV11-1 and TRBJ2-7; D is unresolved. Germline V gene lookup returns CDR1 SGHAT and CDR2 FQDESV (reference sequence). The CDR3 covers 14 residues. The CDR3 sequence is CARSLPGGVYEQYF. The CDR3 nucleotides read TGTGCCAGAAGCTTACCCGGCGGCGTCTACGAGCAGTACTTC. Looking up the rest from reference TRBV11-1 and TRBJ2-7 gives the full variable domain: EAEVAQSPRYKITEKSQAVAFWCDPISGHATLYWYRQILGQGPELLVQFQDESVVDDSQLPKDRFSAERLKGVDSTLKIQPAELGDSAMYLCARSLPGGVYEQYFGPGTRLTVT.

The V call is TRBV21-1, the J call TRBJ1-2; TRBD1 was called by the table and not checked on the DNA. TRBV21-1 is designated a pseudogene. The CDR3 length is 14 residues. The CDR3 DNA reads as TGTGCCAGCAGGGGGACAGTGAGGGTCTATGGCTACACCTTC. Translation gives CASRGTVRVYGYTF.

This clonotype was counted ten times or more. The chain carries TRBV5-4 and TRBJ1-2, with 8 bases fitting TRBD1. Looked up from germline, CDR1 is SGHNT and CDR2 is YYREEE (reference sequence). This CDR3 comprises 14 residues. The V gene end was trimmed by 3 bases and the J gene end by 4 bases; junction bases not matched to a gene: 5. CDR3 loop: CASSSNRGSYGYTF. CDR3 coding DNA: TGTGCCAGCAGCTCGAACAGGGGGAGCTATGGCTACACCTTC. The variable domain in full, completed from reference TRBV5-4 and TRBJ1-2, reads ETGVTQSPTHLIKTRGQQVTLRCSSQSGHNTVSWYQQALGQGPQFIFQYYREEENGRGNFPPRFSGLQFPNYSSELNVNALELDDSALYLCASSSNRGSYGYTFGSGTRLTVV.

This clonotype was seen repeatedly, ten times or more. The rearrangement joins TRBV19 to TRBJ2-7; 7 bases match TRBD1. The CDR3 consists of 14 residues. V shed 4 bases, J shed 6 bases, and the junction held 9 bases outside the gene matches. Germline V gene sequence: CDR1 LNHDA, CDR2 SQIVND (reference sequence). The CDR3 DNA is TGTGCCAGTAGTACCCCAGACAGGGCCAGCGAGCAGTACTTC. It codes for CASSTPDRASEQYF.

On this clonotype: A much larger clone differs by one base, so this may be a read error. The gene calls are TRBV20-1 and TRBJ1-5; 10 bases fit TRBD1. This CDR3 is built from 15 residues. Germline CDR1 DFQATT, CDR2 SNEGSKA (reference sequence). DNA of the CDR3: TGCATTGCTACCGCCGGGACAGGGGGCAATCAGCCCCAGCATTTT. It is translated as CIATAGTGGNQPQHF.

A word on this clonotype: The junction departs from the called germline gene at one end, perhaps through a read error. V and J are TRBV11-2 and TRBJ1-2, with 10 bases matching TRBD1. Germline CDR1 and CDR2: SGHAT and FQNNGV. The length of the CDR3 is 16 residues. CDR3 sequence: CTSSLGDRGWNYGYTF. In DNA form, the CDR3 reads TGTACCAGCAGCTTAGGGGACAGGGGCTGGAACTATGGTTACACCTTC.

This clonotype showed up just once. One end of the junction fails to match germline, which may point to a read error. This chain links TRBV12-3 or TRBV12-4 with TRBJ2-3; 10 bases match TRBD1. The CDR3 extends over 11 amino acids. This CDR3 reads CASSGQGEQYF. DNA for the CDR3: TGTGCGAGCAGCGGACAGGGGGAGCAGTATTTT.

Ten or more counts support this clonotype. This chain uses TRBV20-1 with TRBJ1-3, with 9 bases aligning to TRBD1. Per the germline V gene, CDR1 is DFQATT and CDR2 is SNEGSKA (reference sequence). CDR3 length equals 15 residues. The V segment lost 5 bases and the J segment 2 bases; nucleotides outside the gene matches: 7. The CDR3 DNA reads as TGCAGTGCTTTACCCGGGACAGGGCCTGGAAACACCATATATTTT. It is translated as CSALPGTGPGNTIYF.

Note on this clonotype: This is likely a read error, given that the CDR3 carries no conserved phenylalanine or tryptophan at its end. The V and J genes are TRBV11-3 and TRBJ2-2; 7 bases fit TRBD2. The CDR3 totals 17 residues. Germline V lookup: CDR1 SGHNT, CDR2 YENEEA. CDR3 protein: CASSLGGRRDTTRELFS. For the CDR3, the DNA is TGTGCCAGCAGCTTGGGCGGGAGACGAGACACCACCCGGGAGCTGTTTTCT.

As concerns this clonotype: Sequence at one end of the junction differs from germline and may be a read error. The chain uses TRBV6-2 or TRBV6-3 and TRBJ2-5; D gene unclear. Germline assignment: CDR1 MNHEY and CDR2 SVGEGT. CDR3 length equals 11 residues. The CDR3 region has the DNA TGTGTCAGCAGTTACGTGGAGACCCAGTACTTC. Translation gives CVSSYVETQYF.

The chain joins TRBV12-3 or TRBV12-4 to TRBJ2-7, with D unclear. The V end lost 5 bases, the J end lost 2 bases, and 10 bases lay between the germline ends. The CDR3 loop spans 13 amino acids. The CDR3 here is CASSHNHAYEQYF. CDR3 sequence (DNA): TGTGCCAGCAGTCACAATCACGCCTACGAGCAGTACTTC.

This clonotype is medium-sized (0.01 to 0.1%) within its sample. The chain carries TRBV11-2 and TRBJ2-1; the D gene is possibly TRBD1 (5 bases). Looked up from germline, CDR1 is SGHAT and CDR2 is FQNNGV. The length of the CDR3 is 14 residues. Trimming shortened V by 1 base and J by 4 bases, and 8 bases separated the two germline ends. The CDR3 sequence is CASSLGQLYNEQFF. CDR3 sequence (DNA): TGTGCCAGCAGCTTAGGACAGTTGTACAATGAGCAGTTCTTC.

CDR3 in DNA: TGTGCCAGCAGCCCATGGCGGGACAACTTTATTCGGGGGTATGGCTACACCTTC. Its protein product is CASSPWRDNFIRGYGYTF. The chain recombines TRBV4-2 with TRBJ1-2; maybe TRBD1 (6 bases). CDR3 length: 18 residues. Trimming took 4 bases from V and 5 from J, leaving 26 bases between them. The germline V gene encodes CDR1 LGHNA and CDR2 YNFKEQ.

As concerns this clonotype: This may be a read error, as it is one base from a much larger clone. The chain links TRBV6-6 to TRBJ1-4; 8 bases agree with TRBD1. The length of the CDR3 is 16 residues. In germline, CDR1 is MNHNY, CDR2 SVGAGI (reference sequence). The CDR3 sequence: CACRKQGEGLTEKLFF. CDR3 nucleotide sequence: TGTGCCTGCAGAAAACAGGGGGAAGGCCTTACTGAAAAACTGTTTTTT.

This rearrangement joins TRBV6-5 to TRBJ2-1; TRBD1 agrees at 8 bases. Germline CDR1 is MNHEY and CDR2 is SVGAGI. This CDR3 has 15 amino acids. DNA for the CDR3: TGTGTGAGCAGTTACTCTCAGGGGGCGGATAATGAGCAGTTCTTC. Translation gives CVSSYSQGADNEQFF.

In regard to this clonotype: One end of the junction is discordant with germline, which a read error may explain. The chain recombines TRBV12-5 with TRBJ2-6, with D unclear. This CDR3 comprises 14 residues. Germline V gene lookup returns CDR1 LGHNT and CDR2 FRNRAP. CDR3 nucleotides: TGTGCTAGTGGCTTGATTTCTGGGGTCAACGTCCTGACTTTC. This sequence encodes CASGLISGVNVLTF.

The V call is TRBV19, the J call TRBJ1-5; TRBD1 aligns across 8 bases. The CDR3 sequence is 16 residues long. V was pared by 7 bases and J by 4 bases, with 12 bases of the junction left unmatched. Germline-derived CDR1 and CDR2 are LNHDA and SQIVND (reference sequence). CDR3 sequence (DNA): TGTGCCAGTATTGGGCTAACAGGGGGACTAAATCAGCCCCAGCATTTT. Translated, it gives CASIGLTGGLNQPQHF.

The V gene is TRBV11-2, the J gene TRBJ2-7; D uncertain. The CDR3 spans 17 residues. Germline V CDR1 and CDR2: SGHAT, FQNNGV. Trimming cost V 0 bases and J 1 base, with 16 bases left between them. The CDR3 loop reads CASSLDTSFSDSYEQYF. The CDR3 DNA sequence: TGTGCCAGCAGCTTAGACACTTCTTTTTCAGATTCCTACGAGCAGTACTTC.

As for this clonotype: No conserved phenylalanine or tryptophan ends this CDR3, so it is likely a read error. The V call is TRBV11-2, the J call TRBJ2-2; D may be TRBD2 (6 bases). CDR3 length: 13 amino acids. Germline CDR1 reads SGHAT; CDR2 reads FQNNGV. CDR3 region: CASSFAGTGELFV. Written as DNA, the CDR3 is TGTGCCAGTAGCTTTGCGGGAACCGGGGAGCTGTTTGTT.

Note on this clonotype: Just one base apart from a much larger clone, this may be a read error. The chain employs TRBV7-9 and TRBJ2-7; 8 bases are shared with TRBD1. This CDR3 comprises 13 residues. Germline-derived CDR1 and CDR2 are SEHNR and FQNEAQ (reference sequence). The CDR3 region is CVSTRTGKNEQYF. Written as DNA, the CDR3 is TGTGTCAGCACCAGGACAGGGAAAAACGAGCAGTACTTC.

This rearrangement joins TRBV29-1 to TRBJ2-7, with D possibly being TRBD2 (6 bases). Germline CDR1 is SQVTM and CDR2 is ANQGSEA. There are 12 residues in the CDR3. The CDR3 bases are TGCGGTGCCGGGAGTGGGACGGAGGAGCAGTACTTC. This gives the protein CGAGSGTEEQYF.

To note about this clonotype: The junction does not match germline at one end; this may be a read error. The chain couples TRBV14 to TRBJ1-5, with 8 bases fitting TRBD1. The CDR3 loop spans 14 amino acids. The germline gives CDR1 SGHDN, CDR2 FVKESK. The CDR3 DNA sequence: TGTGTCAGCAGCCCGACAGGGGCTAGAGGACCCCGGCATTTT. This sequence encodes CVSSPTGARGPRHF.

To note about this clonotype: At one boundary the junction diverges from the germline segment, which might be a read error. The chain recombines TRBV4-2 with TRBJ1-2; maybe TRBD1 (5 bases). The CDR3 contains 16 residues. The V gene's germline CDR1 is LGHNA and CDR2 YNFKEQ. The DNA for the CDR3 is TGTGTCAGCAGCCAAGAAGCTGAGGGGCAGAGGTATGGCTACACCTTC. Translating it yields CVSSQEAEGQRYGYTF.

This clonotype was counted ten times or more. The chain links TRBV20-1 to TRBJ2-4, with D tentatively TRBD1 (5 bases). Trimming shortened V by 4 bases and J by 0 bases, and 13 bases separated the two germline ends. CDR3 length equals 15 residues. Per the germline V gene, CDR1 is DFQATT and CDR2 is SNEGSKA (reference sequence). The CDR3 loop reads CSATETVVAKNIQYF. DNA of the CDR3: TGCAGTGCTACGGAGACAGTTGTAGCCAAAAACATTCAGTACTTC.

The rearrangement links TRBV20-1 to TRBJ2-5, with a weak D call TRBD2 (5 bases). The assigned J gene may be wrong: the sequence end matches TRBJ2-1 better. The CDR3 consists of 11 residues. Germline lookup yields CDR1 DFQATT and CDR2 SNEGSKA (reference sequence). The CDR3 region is CSAKSGNEQFF. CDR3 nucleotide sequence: TGCAGTGCCAAAAGCGGTAATGAGCAGTTCTTC.

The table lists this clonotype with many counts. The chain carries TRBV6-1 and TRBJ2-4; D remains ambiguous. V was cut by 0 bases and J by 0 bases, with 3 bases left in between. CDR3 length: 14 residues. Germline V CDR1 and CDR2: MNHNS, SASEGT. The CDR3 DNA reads TGTGCCAGCAGTGAAGCGATAGCCAAAAACATTCAGTACTTC. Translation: CASSEAIAKNIQYF.

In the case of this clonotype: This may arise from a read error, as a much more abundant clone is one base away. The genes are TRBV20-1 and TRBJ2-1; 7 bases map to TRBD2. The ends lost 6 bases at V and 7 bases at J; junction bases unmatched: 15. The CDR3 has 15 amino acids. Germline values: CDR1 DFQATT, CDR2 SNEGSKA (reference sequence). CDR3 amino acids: CSAPQCGLVENEQFF. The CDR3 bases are TGCAGTGCCCCTCAATGCGGACTAGTGGAGAATGAGCAGTTCTTC.

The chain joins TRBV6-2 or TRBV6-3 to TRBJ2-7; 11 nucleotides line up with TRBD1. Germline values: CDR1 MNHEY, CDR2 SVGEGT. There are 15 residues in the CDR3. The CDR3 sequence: CGCRPIGTGGNEQYF. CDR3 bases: TGTGGCTGCAGACCCATCGGGACAGGGGGGAACGAGCAGTACTTC.

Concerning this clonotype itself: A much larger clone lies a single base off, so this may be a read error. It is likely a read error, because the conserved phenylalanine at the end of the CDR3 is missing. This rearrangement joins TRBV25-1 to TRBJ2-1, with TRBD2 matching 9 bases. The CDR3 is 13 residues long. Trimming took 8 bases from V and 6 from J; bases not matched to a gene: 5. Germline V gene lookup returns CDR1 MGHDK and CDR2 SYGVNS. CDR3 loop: CASSRTSVNEQFL. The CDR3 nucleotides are TGTGCCAGCTCCCGGACTAGCGTCAATGAGCAGTTCTTA.

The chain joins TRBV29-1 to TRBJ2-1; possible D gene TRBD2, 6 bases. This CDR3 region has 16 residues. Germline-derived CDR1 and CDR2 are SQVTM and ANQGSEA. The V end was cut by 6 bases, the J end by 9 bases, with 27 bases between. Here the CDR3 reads CSVQKGGDPWKVEQFF. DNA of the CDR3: TGCAGCGTCCAGAAGGGCGGGGACCCGTGGAAGGTTGAGCAGTTCTTC.

DNA for the CDR3: TGCAGCGCCGACACGTCAAGCTCCTACAATGTGCATTTCTTC. Protein: CSADTSSSYNVHFF. V is TRBV29-1 and J is TRBJ2-1; no reliable D call. CDR3 size: 14 residues. V lost 7 bases, J lost 16 bases, and 29 bases lay in between. Germline lookup yields CDR1 SQVTM and CDR2 ANQGSEA.